This TCR beta chain was sequenced during a study of T cells in Graves' hyperthyroidism and ophthalmopathy. Whole-study findings and limits: Separation of ophthalmopathy from stable hyperthyroidism was achieved by a 13 V-J model.

The CDR3 has 15 amino acids. Germline CDR1 and CDR2: SQVTM and ANQGSEA. The V gene end was trimmed by 6 bases and the J gene end by 4 bases; junction bases not matched to a gene: 9. With regard to this clonotype: No antigen is known for it.

Investigators excluded patients with uncontrolled infection, other autoimmune disease, pregnancy or lactation. Using RNA transcripts as the source, TCR beta CDR3 regions were amplified. An initial round of RT-PCR targeting the TCR CDR3 relied on the HTBI primer set. TCRdb analysed the multiplex PCR reads with MiXCR anew, one entry per CDR3 protein. The sample yields about 49,000 distinct CDR3 sequences, 45% to 65% seen once. V is TRBV29-1 and J is TRBJ2-7; 13 positions agree with TRBD2. Sequencing input: peripheral blood or thyroid tissue (not recorded which). This clonotype was obtained from a man between 18 and 29 years old with Graves' hyperthyroidism. This CDR3 is CSVRPGTSGKYEQYF. For the CDR3, the DNA is TGCAGCGTGAGGCCCGGGACTAGCGGGAAATACGAGCAGTACTTC.